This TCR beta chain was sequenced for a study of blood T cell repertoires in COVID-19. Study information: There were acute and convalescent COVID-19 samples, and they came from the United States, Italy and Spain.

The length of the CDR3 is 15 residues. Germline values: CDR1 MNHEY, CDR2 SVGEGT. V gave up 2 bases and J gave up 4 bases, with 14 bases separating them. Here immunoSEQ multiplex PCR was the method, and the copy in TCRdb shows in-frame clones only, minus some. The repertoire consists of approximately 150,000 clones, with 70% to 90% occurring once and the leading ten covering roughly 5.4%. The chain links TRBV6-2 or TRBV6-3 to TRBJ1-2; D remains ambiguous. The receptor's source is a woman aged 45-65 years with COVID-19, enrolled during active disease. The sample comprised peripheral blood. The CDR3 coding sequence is TGTGCCAGCAGTTACCTGGTCGTTTCAGTCTATGGCTACACCTTC. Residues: CASSYLVVSVYGYTF.